This T cell receptor (beta chain) was profiled in a study of blood T cells in healthy people across ages. General study findings and limits: A strong correlation between TCR beta diversity and naive T cell percentage was seen.

Trimming took 7 bases from V and 8 from J, leaving 18 bases between them. The length of the CDR3 is 13 residues. Germline V CDR1 and CDR2: MDHEN, SYDVKM. Using a J-beta primer mix together with a sample-barcoded 5' primer, a second PCR was run for about 6 to 12 cycles. Each CDR3 protein is one row after TCRdb ran MiXCR on the 5' RACE reads. The data contain approximately 820,000 distinct CDR3 sequences, 40% to 50% of them seen just once; the ten biggest clones take up 15% to 25%. The donors, healthy Caucasians from Russia, were aged roughly 6 to 90. This clonotype has just a few counts. What it binds is unknown.

The origin of this receptor is a man in his 60s in good health. The chain is built from TRBV28 and TRBJ2-7; D may correspond to TRBD1 or TRBD2 (5 bases each). Sequencing was carried out using blood. As DNA, the CDR3 is TGTGCCAGCACCCGGGACGGAGGTATCAAGCAGTACTTC. Translating it yields CASTRDGGIKQYF.